This T cell receptor (beta chain) appears in the sequencing data of a study of T cells expressing NK-cell markers (dated by TCRdb to about 2020). About the investigation overall: TCR beta-chain repertoires were profiled in sorted CD3+CD56+NKG2C+, CD3+CD56+NKG2C- and CD3+CD56-NKG2C+ T-cell subsets from several donors. Of the eight sequenced donors, seven were found to be HCMV-seropositive and one was found to be HCMV-seronegative. Libraries were sequenced as 2 x 150 bp reads on Illumina HiSeq 2000/2500, MiSeq or NextSeq. Randomly selected healthy volunteers, three men and five women, were used as the eight sequenced donors.

A commercial ELISA kit detecting HCMV-specific IgG in serum was used to determine HCMV serostatus. Ficoll density gradient centrifugation was used to isolate peripheral blood mononuclear cells from blood. General study outcomes and caveats: It remained unclear whether the expanded NKG2C-expressing T cell clones were specific for HCMV antigens. In roughly 6 donors, the dominant CD3+CD56+NKG2C+ clonotypes were among the top 10 CD8+ clonotypes and accounted for roughly 1.0-8% of CD8+ T cells. Those dominant clonotypes were again the most abundant among CD3+CD56-NKG2C+ cells in a few donors, at about 25-65%.

Sequencing was performed on an Illumina HiSeq 2000. The TCR beta cDNA libraries were made using 5'RACE template switching, a step that added both a universal primer site and unique molecular identifiers. Synthesis of cDNA was primed from the TCR beta constant segment and was followed by two consecutive PCR amplification steps. Processing in the source paper ran as follows. MIGEC was used to demultiplex reads and group the reads by UMI, and MiTCR was used to assemble and quantify clonotypes. To exclude erroneous sequences, only TCR cDNA sequences supported by at least two reads were retained. The tcR package was used for downstream repertoire analysis, and clonotypes were matched between fractions using CDR3 nucleotide sequence together with V segment. Antigen specificity was annotated against VDJdb with VDJmatch, allowing one amino acid substitution in CDR3. Following TCRdb reprocessing, every CDR3 protein sequence forms one entry, and DNA is not provided. TCRdb's processing, not the authors' own work, is the source of the V and J calls. The sample table gives approximately 150,000 distinct CDR3 sequences. Of the sample, less than 20% falls within the top ten clones.

Taken from the germline V gene, the CDR1 and CDR2 loops are MNHEY and SVGEGT. The CDR3 starts with the cysteine, ends with the phenylalanine, and has 12 residues. The nucleotide record is missing. In the case of this clonotype: Its antigen is unknown.

Specimen: blood T cells: a sorted CD56 or NKG2C T cell subset, CD4+ or CD8+ T cells, or bulk PBMC T cells (not recorded which). This chain joins TRBV6-2 or TRBV6-3 to TRBJ2-1; without DNA, the TCRdb call of TRBD1 cannot be checked. The receptor was derived from a woman aged 18-70 years in good health. The CDR3 region has the sequence CASSFDSYEQFF.